Listed below are T cell receptor beta chains from one sample, sequenced in a study of blood T cell repertoires in COVID-19. The assay was immunoSEQ multiplex PCR, and TCRdb's table has in-frame clones only and misses some. Here the sample spans some 350,000 clones, roughly 86% being singletons. Sequencing was carried out using peripheral blood. The receptors originated from a human donor in a cohort sampled during active COVID-19. CDR3s include the opening cysteine and the closing phenylalanine or tryptophan. The D gene is left open where the match is weak. Clone size is stated in some rows and not others, as once, few, many or a class when expanded.

v_gene: TRBV27; abundance: .; d_gene: TRBD2; j_gene: TRBJ2-3; CDR3nt: TGTGCCAGCAGTCCGGCGGGAGAGAGGGCAGATACGCAGTATTTT; CDR3aa: CASSPAGERADTQYF
v_gene: TRBV11-1; abundance: few; d_gene: .; j_gene: TRBJ1-1; CDR3nt: TGTGCCAGCAGCTTATTCTCCGGGGAGGGCACTGAAGCTTTCTTT; CDR3aa: CASSLFSGEGTEAFF
v_gene: TRBV27; abundance: .; d_gene: TRBD2; j_gene: TRBJ2-7; CDR3nt: TGTGCCAGCCGGGGACTAGCGGAGTACGAGCAGTACTTC; CDR3aa: CASRGLAEYEQYF
v_gene: TRBV5-6; abundance: .; d_gene: .; j_gene: TRBJ1-2; CDR3nt: TGTGCCAGCAGCTTGGTAGGGGAAACAGGGCTTGCTAACTATGGCTACACCTTC; CDR3aa: CASSLVGETGLANYGYTF
v_gene: TRBV27; abundance: .; d_gene: TRBD1; j_gene: TRBJ1-5; CDR3nt: TGTGCCAGCAGTTTGTCTAACAGGGGGCTAGATCAGCCCCAGCATTTT; CDR3aa: CASSLSNRGLDQPQHF
v_gene: TRBV30; abundance: .; d_gene: .; j_gene: TRBJ1-3; CDR3nt: TGTGCCTGGAGTGTACCCTTAGCCGGGAGCTCTGGAAACACCATATATTTT; CDR3aa: CAWSVPLAGSSGNTIYF
v_gene: TRBV5-1; abundance: .; d_gene: TRBD2; j_gene: TRBJ2-3; CDR3nt: TGCGCCAGCAGCTTGGCGGAGCGGGAGATCGATACGCAGTATTTT; CDR3aa: CASSLAEREIDTQYF
v_gene: TRBV25-1; abundance: .; d_gene: TRBD2; j_gene: TRBJ2-1; CDR3nt: TGTGCCAGCAGTGACCAAACCCCGGGGGGGTCCTACAATGAGCAGTTCTTC; CDR3aa: CASSDQTPGGSYNEQFF
v_gene: TRBV5-1; abundance: once; d_gene: .; j_gene: TRBJ2-3; CDR3nt: TGCGCCAGCAGCCTGGATTCGCGGGGTTCCACAGATACGCAGTATTTT; CDR3aa: CASSLDSRGSTDTQYF
v_gene: TRBV18; abundance: .; d_gene: .; j_gene: TRBJ2-1; CDR3nt: TGTGCCAGCTCATCGCAGGGGGGCGTCTACAATGAGCAGTTCTTC; CDR3aa: CASSSQGGVYNEQFF
v_gene: TRBV24-1; abundance: .; d_gene: TRBD1; j_gene: TRBJ2-1; CDR3nt: TGTGCCACCAGTGATTCCGGGACAGCATACAATGAGCAGTTCTTC; CDR3aa: CATSDSGTAYNEQFF
v_gene: TRBV28; abundance: .; d_gene: .; j_gene: TRBJ2-1; CDR3nt: TGTGCCAGCAGTTTAGGGGGCGCAGCTAATGAGCAGTTCTTC; CDR3aa: CASSLGGAANEQFF
v_gene: TRBV5-1; abundance: .; d_gene: TRBD1; j_gene: TRBJ1-3; CDR3nt: TGCGCCAGCAGCTTGGGTTATAGGACAGGGCTCTCTGGAAACACCATATATTTT; CDR3aa: CASSLGYRTGLSGNTIYF
v_gene: TRBV7-3; abundance: few; d_gene: TRBD2; j_gene: TRBJ2-1; CDR3nt: TGTGCCAGCAGCTTACCCCCGCTAGCGGGAATGACTAATGAGCAGTTCTTC; CDR3aa: CASSLPPLAGMTNEQFF
v_gene: TRBV28; abundance: .; d_gene: .; j_gene: TRBJ1-4; CDR3nt: TGTGCCAGCAGTTCTCCACAGGGTACTAATGAAAAACTGTTTTTT; CDR3aa: CASSSPQGTNEKLFF
v_gene: TRBV30; abundance: .; d_gene: TRBD1; j_gene: TRBJ1-1; CDR3nt: TGTGCCTGGAGGACAGGGGGCACTGAAGCTTTCTTT; CDR3aa: CAWRTGGTEAFF
v_gene: TRBV20-1; abundance: few; d_gene: TRBD2; j_gene: TRBJ2-7; CDR3nt: TGCAGTGCTAGTCCAGGACTAGCGGAGCCCTACGAGCAGTACTTC; CDR3aa: CSASPGLAEPYEQYF
v_gene: TRBV27; abundance: .; d_gene: TRBD1; j_gene: TRBJ1-5; CDR3nt: TGTGCCAGCAGTTTATATACGACAGGGAATCAGCCCCAGCATTTT; CDR3aa: CASSLYTTGNQPQHF
v_gene: TRBV11-2; abundance: .; d_gene: .; j_gene: TRBJ2-1; CDR3nt: TGTGCCAGCAGCTTAGCCTCGCGGGGAGAAGAGCAGTTCTTC; CDR3aa: CASSLASRGEEQFF
v_gene: TRBV6-5; abundance: .; d_gene: .; j_gene: TRBJ1-1; CDR3nt: TGTGCCAGCAGGTCACAGGGAGTGAACACTGAAGCTTTCTTT; CDR3aa: CASRSQGVNTEAFF
v_gene: TRBV24-1; abundance: .; d_gene: TRBD1; j_gene: TRBJ2-7; CDR3nt: TGTGCCACCAGTGACGGGACAGTTTCCTACGAGCAGTACTTC; CDR3aa: CATSDGTVSYEQYF
v_gene: TRBV19; abundance: .; d_gene: TRBD1; j_gene: TRBJ2-5; CDR3nt: TGTGCCAGTAGTATAGAGACAGGGGGCAAAGAGACCCAGTACTTC; CDR3aa: CASSIETGGKETQYF
v_gene: TRBV12-1; abundance: .; d_gene: .; j_gene: TRBJ2-1; CDR3nt: TGTGCCAGCAGCGACGACAGGGTCCCAAGCTCCTACAATGAGCAGTTCTTC; CDR3aa: CASSDDRVPSSYNEQFF
v_gene: TRBV28; abundance: .; d_gene: TRBD1; j_gene: TRBJ1-4; CDR3nt: TGTGCCAGCAGTTTCGGACAGGGGGGAAATGAAAAACTGTTTTTT; CDR3aa: CASSFGQGGNEKLFF
v_gene: TRBV2; abundance: .; d_gene: .; j_gene: TRBJ2-3; CDR3nt: TGTGCCAGCAGGTATAGCAGGGCCGCGGTCACAGATACGCAGTATTTT; CDR3aa: CASRYSRAAVTDTQYF
v_gene: TRBV7-3; abundance: .; d_gene: TRBD2; j_gene: TRBJ2-1; CDR3nt: TGTGCCAGCAGCCCACTGACTAGCGCACTCAATGAGCAGTTCTTC; CDR3aa: CASSPLTSALNEQFF
v_gene: TRBV18; abundance: .; d_gene: .; j_gene: TRBJ1-4; CDR3nt: TGTGCCAGCTCACCAAATTTCGGAGCTCTAAATGAAAAACTGTTTTTT; CDR3aa: CASSPNFGALNEKLFF
v_gene: TRBV3-1/TRBV3-2; abundance: .; d_gene: TRBD2; j_gene: TRBJ2-1; CDR3nt: TGTGCCAGCAGCCAAGATCCCCTAGCGGGCCTCGGTTATGAGCAGTTCTTC; CDR3aa: CASSQDPLAGLGYEQFF
v_gene: TRBV30; abundance: .; d_gene: TRBD1; j_gene: TRBJ1-2; CDR3nt: TGTGCCTGGATACAAGGGGGATGGACAGGGTCCTATGGCTACACCTTC; CDR3aa: CAWIQGGWTGSYGYTF
v_gene: TRBV19; abundance: many; d_gene: TRBD2; j_gene: TRBJ2-1; CDR3nt: TGTGCCAGTAGTATTCGTCTAGCGGACTACAATGAGCAGTTCTTC; CDR3aa: CASSIRLADYNEQFF
v_gene: TRBV2; abundance: .; d_gene: .; j_gene: TRBJ2-3; CDR3nt: TGTGCCAGCACTGCGGAGGGATATGCAGATACGCAGTATTTT; CDR3aa: CASTAEGYADTQYF
v_gene: TRBV5-6; abundance: few; d_gene: .; j_gene: TRBJ1-1; CDR3nt: TGTGCCAGCAGCTTTCCTTTCACTGAAGCTTTCTTT; CDR3aa: CASSFPFTEAFF
v_gene: TRBV7-3; abundance: .; d_gene: .; j_gene: TRBJ2-3; CDR3nt: TGTGCCAGCAGCCCGGGATTCCTCACAGATACGCAGTATTTT; CDR3aa: CASSPGFLTDTQYF
v_gene: TRBV28; abundance: .; d_gene: .; j_gene: TRBJ1-1; CDR3nt: TGTGCCAGCAGTTTATCAGGGTATGAAGCTGAAGCTTTCTTT; CDR3aa: CASSLSGYEAEAFF
v_gene: TRBV5-1; abundance: .; d_gene: TRBD1; j_gene: TRBJ2-7; CDR3nt: TGCGCCAGCAGCTTGGGGCCCTCGGGACAGGGAATAGCCTACGAGCAGTACTTC; CDR3aa: CASSLGPSGQGIAYEQYF
v_gene: TRBV5-4; abundance: .; d_gene: TRBD1; j_gene: TRBJ2-6; CDR3nt: TGTGCCAGCAGCCCCGGGACAGGAGTCTCTGGGGCCAACGTCCTGACTTTC; CDR3aa: CASSPGTGVSGANVLTF
v_gene: TRBV28; abundance: .; d_gene: .; j_gene: TRBJ2-7; CDR3nt: TGTGCCAGCAGTTTATACAGGGCCCCCTACGAGCAGTACTTC; CDR3aa: CASSLYRAPYEQYF
v_gene: TRBV6-5; abundance: .; d_gene: TRBD2; j_gene: TRBJ2-1; CDR3nt: TGTGCCAGCAGTTACCGGCTAGCGGGGGGCAAGGATGAGCAGTTCTTC; CDR3aa: CASSYRLAGGKDEQFF
v_gene: TRBV19; abundance: .; d_gene: .; j_gene: TRBJ1-4; CDR3nt: TGTGCCAGTAGTGCAGCGGAGGTGACTGAAAAACTGTTTTTT; CDR3aa: CASSAAEVTEKLFF
v_gene: TRBV11-2; abundance: .; d_gene: .; j_gene: TRBJ2-5; CDR3nt: TGTGCCAGCAGCCCGCTACTAGAGGGAGCGTACCAAGAGACCCAGTACTTC; CDR3aa: CASSPLLEGAYQETQYF
v_gene: TRBV6-5; abundance: .; d_gene: TRBD1; j_gene: TRBJ2-1; CDR3nt: TGTGCCAGCAGTTACGAAGGACAGGGTGTCAATGAGCAGTTCTTC; CDR3aa: CASSYEGQGVNEQFF
v_gene: TRBV2; abundance: .; d_gene: TRBD1; j_gene: TRBJ1-6; CDR3nt: TGTGCCAGCAGTCGTGACAGGGGCTCCCAATATTATAATTCACCCCTCCACTTT; CDR3aa: CASSRDRGSQYYNSPLHF
v_gene: TRBV6-4; abundance: .; d_gene: .; j_gene: TRBJ2-1; CDR3nt: TGTGCCAGCAGTGACTGGCCGCGGAGGGTCAATGAGCAGTTCTTC; CDR3aa: CASSDWPRRVNEQFF
v_gene: TRBV28; abundance: .; d_gene: .; j_gene: TRBJ2-3; CDR3nt: TGTGCCAGCAGCTCGGTTTCCCTTTCGACATCCACAGATACGCAGTATTTT; CDR3aa: CASSSVSLSTSTDTQYF
v_gene: TRBV19; abundance: .; d_gene: .; j_gene: TRBJ1-2; CDR3nt: TGTGCCAGTAGTGGACAGATCGGTGGCTACACCTTC; CDR3aa: CASSGQIGGYTF
v_gene: TRBV5-1; abundance: .; d_gene: .; j_gene: TRBJ2-7; CDR3nt: TGCGCCAGCAGCTTGGGAAACCGGGGACAAACCTACGAGCAGTACTTC; CDR3aa: CASSLGNRGQTYEQYF
v_gene: TRBV5-6; abundance: once; d_gene: TRBD1; j_gene: TRBJ2-7; CDR3nt: TGTGCCAGCAGCCCCGACAGGGGGCCTGGTCACGAGCAGTACTTC; CDR3aa: CASSPDRGPGHEQYF
v_gene: TRBV5-4; abundance: .; d_gene: TRBD2; j_gene: TRBJ2-7; CDR3nt: TGTGCCAGTTCAGCGGGGGGGAGTTACGAGCAGTACTTC; CDR3aa: CASSAGGSYEQYF
v_gene: TRBV5-4; abundance: .; d_gene: .; j_gene: TRBJ2-3; CDR3nt: TGTGCCAGCTCCGGACTCCTTCAAGATACGCAGTATTTT; CDR3aa: CASSGLLQDTQYF
v_gene: TRBV3-1/TRBV3-2; abundance: .; d_gene: .; j_gene: TRBJ2-3; CDR3nt: TGTGCCAGCAGCCATTTAATAACGGGGGGCACAGATACGCAGTATTTT; CDR3aa: CASSHLITGGTDTQYF
v_gene: TRBV28; abundance: .; d_gene: TRBD2; j_gene: TRBJ2-3; CDR3nt: TGTGCCAGCACAGGGACTAGCGGCACAGATACGCAGTATTTT; CDR3aa: CASTGTSGTDTQYF
v_gene: TRBV18; abundance: .; d_gene: TRBD2; j_gene: TRBJ2-1; CDR3nt: TGTGCCAGCTCACCAAAGCCTCCGGCTAGCGGGGGGAACAATGAGCAGTTCTTC; CDR3aa: CASSPKPPASGGNNEQFF
v_gene: TRBV18; abundance: .; d_gene: TRBD1; j_gene: TRBJ2-4; CDR3nt: TGTGCCAGCTCACGAGGGACAGGCAAAAACATTCAGTACTTC; CDR3aa: CASSRGTGKNIQYF
v_gene: TRBV11-2; abundance: .; d_gene: .; j_gene: TRBJ1-4; CDR3nt: TGTGCCAGCAGCCGGGGGGAAAAACTGTTTTTT; CDR3aa: CASSRGEKLFF
v_gene: TRBV2; abundance: .; d_gene: .; j_gene: TRBJ2-7; CDR3nt: TGTGCCAGCAGTGAAGGGGGGCCCGGGCAGTACTTC; CDR3aa: CASSEGGPGQYF
v_gene: TRBV5-1; abundance: .; d_gene: TRBD2; j_gene: TRBJ2-3; CDR3nt: TGCGCCAGCAGCTTGTCGACCCTAGCGGAAGGCACAGATACGCAGTATTTT; CDR3aa: CASSLSTLAEGTDTQYF
v_gene: TRBV3-1/TRBV3-2; abundance: .; d_gene: .; j_gene: TRBJ2-2; CDR3nt: TGTGCCAGCAGCCAAGGGGCGACTAGTTCTCCCGGGGAGCTGTTTTTT; CDR3aa: CASSQGATSSPGELFF
v_gene: TRBV7-3; abundance: .; d_gene: TRBD2; j_gene: TRBJ2-1; CDR3nt: TGTGCCAGCAGCACGGGACTAGCGGGATTGGATGAGCAGTTCTTC; CDR3aa: CASSTGLAGLDEQFF
v_gene: TRBV5-5; abundance: .; d_gene: .; j_gene: TRBJ1-5; CDR3nt: TGTGCCAGCAGCTTGGCTGCAGGTAGCAATCAGCCCCAGCATTTT; CDR3aa: CASSLAAGSNQPQHF
v_gene: TRBV3-1/TRBV3-2; abundance: .; d_gene: .; j_gene: TRBJ2-3; CDR3nt: TGTGCCAGCAGCCAGGTGAAATTCCGGGACTCCGACACAGATACGCAGTATTTT; CDR3aa: CASSQVKFRDSDTDTQYF